Listed below are T cell receptor beta chains from one sample, sequenced in a study of blood T cell repertoires in COVID-19. Assay used: immunoSEQ multiplex PCR; TCRdb lists only in-frame clones, some missing. The sample shows 120,000 to 150,000 clones, 70% to 90% of them seen only once. Input material: peripheral blood. The receptors come from a human donor with acute or convalescent COVID-19. The donor label of this sample is uncertain. The CDR3 runs from the conserved cysteine through the conserved F or W. A D gene is named only where the DNA matches it firmly. For some rows the clone size is stated as once, few or many, or as a class when expanded; others skip it.

cdr3_aa cdr3_nt v_call d_call j_call clone_size
CASSPRMTLQETQYF TGTGCCAGCAGTCCACGCATGACACTCCAAGAGACCCAGTACTTC TRBV6-5 NA TRBJ2-5 few
CASSLALTSGAGELFF TGTGCCAGCAGCTTAGCTCTGACTAGCGGGGCGGGTGAGCTGTTTTTT TRBV7-8 TRBD2 TRBJ2-2 NA
CASSSWQGPEKLFF TGTGCCAGCAGTTCCTGGCAGGGCCCTGAAAAACTGTTTTTT TRBV27 NA TRBJ1-4 few
CATRTSGGIRDTQYF TGCGCCACCAGGACTAGCGGGGGAATAAGGGATACGCAGTATTTT TRBV5-1 TRBD2 TRBJ2-3 NA
CASSPVRGERAFF TGTGCTAGCAGCCCCGTCCGGGGAGAGAGGGCTTTCTTT TRBV7-7 NA TRBJ1-1 NA
CASSPGAGSSEYNEQFF TGCGCCAGCAGCCCCGGAGCGGGGTCTAGCGAATACAATGAGCAGTTCTTC TRBV5-1 TRBD2 TRBJ2-1 few
CASSSNRQGALNEQFF TGTGCCAGCAGCTCCAACCGACAGGGCGCACTCAATGAGCAGTTCTTC TRBV7-3 TRBD1 TRBJ2-1 NA
CAISARQGAGNTIYF TGTGCCATCAGTGCACGACAGGGGGCTGGAAACACCATATATTTT TRBV10-3 TRBD1 TRBJ1-3 NA
CASSLGQFGPQHF TGTGCCAGCAGTTTAGGACAGTTCGGGCCCCAGCATTTT TRBV28 NA TRBJ1-5 NA
CASSLLAGGNTGELFF TGTGCCAGCAGCCTTTTGGCGGGAGGAAACACCGGGGAGCTGTTTTTT TRBV6-2/TRBV6-3 TRBD2 TRBJ2-2 NA
CASSTDTWSNQPQHF TGTGCCAGTAGTACTGACACGTGGAGCAATCAGCCCCAGCATTTT TRBV19 NA TRBJ1-5 NA
CASSPRGTDSGNTIYF TGTGCCAGCTCCCCCAGAGGGACTGACTCTGGAAACACCATATATTTT TRBV18 NA TRBJ1-3 NA
CASSLFGTGGNQPQHF TGTGCCAGCAGCTTATTCGGGACAGGGGGCAATCAGCCCCAGCATTTT TRBV7-9 TRBD1 TRBJ1-5 NA
CATKDRVDNEQFF TGTGCCACCAAGGACAGGGTCGACAATGAGCAGTTCTTC TRBV24-1 TRBD1 TRBJ2-1 NA
CASSPDLRDTSYNEQFF TGTGCCAGCAGCCCAGATCTCCGGGACACATCCTACAATGAGCAGTTCTTC TRBV3-1/TRBV3-2 NA TRBJ2-1 NA
CARSLTGYNSPLHF TGTGCCAGAAGCTTGACAGGCTATAATTCACCCCTCCACTTT TRBV5-3 NA TRBJ1-6 once
CASSIRQGNAYNEQFF TGTGCCAGTAGTATACGACAGGGCAACGCTTACAATGAGCAGTTCTTC TRBV19 TRBD1 TRBJ2-1 few
CASTTMRQGMNEQFF TGTGCCAGCACCACTATGAGACAGGGTATGAATGAGCAGTTCTTC TRBV7-9 TRBD1 TRBJ2-1 NA
CATSRTGGSYEQYF TGTGCCACCAGCCGCACAGGGGGCTCCTACGAGCAGTACTTC TRBV15 TRBD1 TRBJ2-7 NA
CASSPGTTGWNSPLHF TGTGCCAGCAGTCCAGGGACGACAGGGTGGAATTCACCCCTCCACTTT TRBV27 TRBD1 TRBJ1-6 NA
CAWSSWQATEAFF TGTGCCTGGAGTAGCTGGCAGGCCACTGAAGCTTTCTTT TRBV30 NA TRBJ1-1 few
CASSAGQGASEQYF TGTGCCAGTAGTGCGGGACAGGGTGCCAGCGAGCAGTACTTC TRBV19 TRBD1 TRBJ2-7 NA
CASGPDMSETQYF TGTGCTAGTGGCCCAGACATGTCAGAGACCCAGTACTTC TRBV12-5 NA TRBJ2-5 NA
CASSLILLGTGGSYGYTF TGTGCCAGCAGTTTAATTCTTTTAGGGACAGGTGGTAGCTATGGCTACACCTTC TRBV28 TRBD1 TRBJ1-2 once
CASTEGLHNEQFF TGTGCCAGCACCGAGGGACTACACAATGAGCAGTTCTTC TRBV7-2 TRBD2 TRBJ2-1 NA
CASSLRMGAGYEQYF TGTGCCAGCAGCTTAAGGATGGGTGCGGGTTACGAGCAGTACTTC TRBV7-6 NA TRBJ2-7 NA
CASSLTSQSSGNTIYF TGCGCCAGCAGCCTCACATCGCAGTCCTCTGGAAACACCATATATTTT TRBV5-1 NA TRBJ1-3 NA
CASSPPRDRAKNTEAFF TGTGCCAGCTCACCACCGCGGGACAGGGCCAAAAACACTGAAGCTTTCTTT TRBV18 TRBD1 TRBJ1-1 NA
CASSMGQGFLADTQYF TGTGCCAGTAGTATGGGACAGGGGTTTTTAGCAGATACGCAGTATTTT TRBV19 TRBD1 TRBJ2-3 once
CASTTRKVHRGNQPQHF TGTGCCAGCACCACTAGAAAAGTTCACAGGGGCAATCAGCCCCAGCATTTT TRBV28 NA TRBJ1-5 NA
CASSLGAGPEKLFF TGCGCCAGCAGCTTGGGGGCAGGGCCCGAAAAACTGTTTTTT TRBV5-1 NA TRBJ1-4 NA
CASSLAGGLNEQFF TGCGCCAGCAGCTTGGCGGGGGGGCTCAATGAGCAGTTCTTC TRBV5-1 TRBD2 TRBJ2-1 NA
CASRQQETQYF TGTGCCAGCAGACAGCAAGAGACCCAGTACTTC TRBV2 NA TRBJ2-5 NA
CSVEVLRTGPEKPGELFF TGCAGCGTTGAAGTGCTCCGGACAGGGCCAGAGAAGCCCGGGGAGCTGTTTTTT TRBV29-1 TRBD1 TRBJ2-2 NA
CASSLAGTRDEKLFF TGTGCCAGCAGCTTAGCCGGGACAAGAGATGAAAAACTGTTTTTT TRBV11-1 NA TRBJ1-4 NA
CASSLDMLGQYF TGTGCCAGCAGCTTGGACATGTTGGGGCAGTATTTT TRBV7-2 NA TRBJ2-3 NA
CASSLGAPYEQYF TGTGCCAGCAGCTTAGGCGCACCCTACGAGCAGTACTTC TRBV7-2 NA TRBJ2-7 NA
CASSFSGRPVGYTF TGTGCCAGCAGTTTCTCGGGGAGGCCCGTTGGCTACACCTTC TRBV6-4 NA TRBJ1-2 few
CASRAPGGHGYTF TGTGCCAGCAGGGCACCCGGGGGACATGGCTACACCTTC TRBV27 NA TRBJ1-2 NA
CASSYPNPGRGTSSTDTQYF TGTGCCAGCAGTTACCCAAACCCAGGCAGGGGAACGTCTAGCACAGATACGCAGTATTTT TRBV6-2/TRBV6-3 NA TRBJ2-3 NA
CASSPRLSSGDHNEQFF TGTGCCAGCAGCCCACGACTGTCTAGCGGAGACCACAATGAGCAGTTCTTC TRBV21-1 NA TRBJ2-1 NA
CAWSVLNRGNQPQHF TGTGCCTGGAGTGTACTGAACAGGGGCAATCAGCCCCAGCATTTT TRBV30 NA TRBJ1-5 NA
CATSDLDRETGANVLTF TGTGCCACCAGTGATTTAGACAGGGAAACTGGGGCCAACGTCCTGACTTTC TRBV24-1 TRBD1 TRBJ2-6 NA
CASRVSQGTEAFF TGTGCCAGCAGAGTTTCCCAGGGGACTGAAGCTTTCTTT TRBV11-2 NA TRBJ1-1 few
CASSLVTTDTQYF TGTGCCAGCAGCCTAGTTACAACAGATACGCAGTATTTT TRBV7-2 NA TRBJ2-3 NA
CASSRGGLSYNEQFF TGTGCCAGCAGCCGGGGGGGGCTCTCCTACAATGAGCAGTTCTTC TRBV5-4 TRBD2 TRBJ2-1 NA
CASSPGQGANGYTF TGTGCCAGCAGCCCCGGACAGGGGGCGAATGGCTACACCTTC TRBV3-1/TRBV3-2 TRBD1 TRBJ1-2 NA
CAWSVRGSEAFF TGTGCCTGGAGTGTACGAGGTTCTGAAGCTTTCTTT TRBV30 NA TRBJ1-1 NA
CATSPGFTNTEAFF TGTGCCACCTCACCGGGATTCACCAACACTGAAGCTTTCTTT TRBV19 NA TRBJ1-1 once
CATGQGVSDTQYF TGTGCCACCGGACAGGGGGTGTCAGATACGCAGTATTTT TRBV24-1 TRBD1 TRBJ2-3 NA
CASISAGELFF TGTGCCAGCATCAGCGCCGGGGAGCTGTTTTTT TRBV27 NA TRBJ2-2 NA
CANSRGTGNQPQHF TGTGCCAACAGCCGGGGGACGGGCAATCAGCCCCAGCATTTT TRBV6-5 NA TRBJ1-5 NA
CASSVVGPGTDTQYF TGTGCCAGCAGCGTAGTTGGTCCAGGCACAGATACGCAGTATTTT TRBV9 NA TRBJ2-3 NA
CASSPRTGRSYGYTF TGTGCCAGTAGTCCCCGGACAGGGAGGAGCTATGGCTACACCTTC TRBV19 TRBD1 TRBJ1-2 NA
CATGTGVTYGYTF TGTGCCACCGGGACAGGGGTAACCTATGGCTACACCTTC TRBV27 TRBD1 TRBJ1-2 NA
CSVVSGKYGYTF TGCAGCGTTGTCTCCGGGAAATATGGCTACACCTTC TRBV29-1 NA TRBJ1-2 NA
CASSLGLVNTDTQYF TGTGCCAGCAGTTTGGGACTAGTGAACACAGATACGCAGTATTTT TRBV6-5 TRBD2 TRBJ2-3 once
CASSDTRDSPLHF TGTGCCAGCAGTGACACGAGGGATTCACCCCTCCACTTT TRBV27 NA TRBJ1-6 NA
CSVAGRGRSDGYGYTF TGCAGCGTTGCAGGCAGGGGGCGATCCGACGGCTATGGCTACACCTTC TRBV29-1 TRBD1 TRBJ1-2 NA